The text below deals with one T cell receptor (beta chain). The CDR3 sequence is 13 residues long. The V gene lost 2 bases and the J gene lost 6 bases, with 8 bases spanning the gap. The germline CDR1 and CDR2 sequences are SGHTA and FQGTGA. The sample comes from a study of T cell responses to AZD1222 COVID-19 vaccine. Profiling relied on immunoSEQ multiplex PCR, and the TCRdb table lists in-frame clones only, not all of them. The sample includes under 200,000 clones, about 90% seen only once; the top ten take 1.3%. This TCR was sampled from an adult who received the AZD1222 COVID-19 vaccine. The chain is built from TRBV7-3 and TRBJ2-1; no firm D call. The sequenced sample was peripheral blood, obtained 28 days after the second AZD1222 dose. The CDR3 sequence: CASSLDGLNEQFF. The CDR3 DNA follows: TGTGCCAGCAGCTTAGATGGTCTCAATGAGCAGTTCTTC.